This record covers a single TCR beta chain. This record belongs to a study of blood T cell repertoires in COVID-19. Study summary: The study drew acute and convalescent COVID-19 samples from the United States, Italy and Spain. PBMCs, B-cell-depleted T cells, or T cells provided the cDNA or gDNA that made up the material.

V gave up 2 bases and J gave up 4 bases; unmatched junction bases: 7. The CDR3 runs to 15 residues. CDR1 and CDR2 (germline): MNHEY, SVGAGI. Measured with immunoSEQ multiplex PCR; TCRdb has only the in-frame clones, and not every one. This table has about 150,000 clones, 78% appearing once. This clonotype originated in a man older than 75 with acute or convalescent COVID-19. This sequence joins TRBV6-5 and TRBJ1-2; 7 bases are a match to TRBD1. The sequenced sample was peripheral blood. The CDR3 here is CASSYHRGSPYGYTF. CDR3 DNA sequence: TGTGCCAGCAGTTACCACAGGGGCAGCCCCTATGGCTACACCTTC.